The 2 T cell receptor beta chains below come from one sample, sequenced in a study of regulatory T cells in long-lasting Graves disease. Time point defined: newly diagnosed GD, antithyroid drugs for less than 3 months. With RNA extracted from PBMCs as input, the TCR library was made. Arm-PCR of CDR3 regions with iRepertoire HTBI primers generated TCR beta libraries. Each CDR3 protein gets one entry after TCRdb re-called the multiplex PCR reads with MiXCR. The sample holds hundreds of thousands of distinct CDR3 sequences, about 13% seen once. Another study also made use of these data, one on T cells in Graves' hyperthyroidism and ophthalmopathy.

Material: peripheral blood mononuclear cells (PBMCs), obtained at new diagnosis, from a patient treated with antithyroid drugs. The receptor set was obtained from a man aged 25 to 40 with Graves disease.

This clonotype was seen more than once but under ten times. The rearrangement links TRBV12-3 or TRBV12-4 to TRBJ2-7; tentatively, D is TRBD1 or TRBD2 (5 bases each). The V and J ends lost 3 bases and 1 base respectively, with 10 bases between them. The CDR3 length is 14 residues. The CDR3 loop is CASSFGAVSYEQYF. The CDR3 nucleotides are TGTGCCAGCAGTTTCGGGGCAGTATCCTACGAGCAGTACTTC.

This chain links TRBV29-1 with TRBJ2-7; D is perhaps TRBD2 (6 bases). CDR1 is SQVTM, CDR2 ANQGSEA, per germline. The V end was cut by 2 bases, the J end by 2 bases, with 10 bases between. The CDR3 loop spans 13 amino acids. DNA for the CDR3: TGCAGCGTTGAAACTAGCAGGGCCTACGAGCAGTACTTC. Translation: CSVETSRAYEQYF.